The subject of this entry is one TCR beta chain. What it binds is unknown. This entry is derived from a study of lymphopenia after photon versus proton radiotherapy. The study, taken as a whole, reports: Proton therapy kept repertoires fairly stable, unlike photons, which gained effector/memory cells. Only patients who died were analyzed for survival; proton advantage is unproven. After the lymphocyte nadir, photon-treated repertoires showed oligoclonal expansion, especially of CD8+ Temra cells. Larger post-nadir TCR diversity loss correlated inversely with survival in deceased patients.

The data were produced by immunoSEQ multiplex PCR, yet TCRdb's version contains in-frame clones alone and is incomplete. The sample has 53,000 or so clones, about 86% seen once. Germline V gene lookup returns CDR1 SGDLS and CDR2 YYNGEE. Trimming cost V 3 bases and J 1 base; bases outside gene matches: 8. The CDR3 consists of 16 residues. This sample comprised peripheral blood, obtained from a patient treated with photon-based radiotherapy. The receptor was isolated from a man aged 50 or older with gastric cancer. The rearrangement joins TRBV9 to TRBJ1-1; 8 nucleotides agree with TRBD1. The CDR3 DNA reads as TGTGCCAGCAGCGGGGGGACAGGCTGGAGGAACACTGAAGCTTTCTTT. The encoded protein is CASSGGTGWRNTEAFF.